This T cell receptor beta chain came from a study of radiotherapy plus CTLA-4 blockade in lung cancer. Between the trimmed V and J ends, which lost 0 bases and 2 bases, there was a span of 10 bases. This CDR3 has 16 residues. Germline values: CDR1 MNHEY, CDR2 SVGAGI. This table comes from immunoSEQ multiplex PCR, and its TCRdb copy is limited to in-frame clones, with some not included. This repertoire shows about 72,000 clones, 78% found once; its top ten account for less than 7.5%. This clone was seen only once. This sample comprised peripheral blood, obtained from a patient treated with radiotherapy plus ipilimumab. The genes are TRBV6-5 and TRBJ2-2; D tentatively fits TRBD1 or TRBD2 (5 bases each). The clonotype originates from a human donor with non-small cell lung cancer who had a complete response to radiotherapy plus ipilimumab. The DNA of the CDR3 is TGTGCCAGCAGTTACTCTCGGGACCGAAACACCGGGGAGCTGTTTTTT. Its translation: CASSYSRDRNTGELFF.